A selection of T cell receptor beta chains follows, all from one sample in a study of CD8 T cells in Susac syndrome. MiXCR, run by TCRdb on the immunoSEQ multiplex PCR reads, gives a single entry per CDR3 protein. The profile covers around 200,000 distinct CDR3 sequences, with 85% to 95% appearing a single time and roughly 0.1% taken by the ten largest. Specimen: CD4+ T cells from PBMCs. Receptor source: a human donor in good health. CDR3s include the opening cysteine and the closing phenylalanine or tryptophan. D genes are given only for firm matches. Clone size, where shown, is once, few, many, or a class for clones that have expanded.

j_gene,v_gene,d_gene,abundance,CDR3nt,CDR3aa
TRBJ1-5,TRBV24-1,NA,NA,TGTGCCACCAGTGGGGGGTTTGATCAGCCCCAGCATTTT,CATSGGFDQPQHF
TRBJ2-5,TRBV7-9,NA,NA,TGTGCCAGCAGGTCACTAGCACAGACCCAGTACTTC,CASRSLAQTQYF
TRBJ1-6,TRBV4-3,NA,NA,TGCGCCAGCAGCCAAGGGGGCGCCGGCCATTCACCCCTCCACTTT,CASSQGGAGHSPLHF
TRBJ2-7,TRBV18,NA,NA,TGTGCCAGCTCACCACCGGCACAGGGGAGGAACGAGCAGTACTTC,CASSPPAQGRNEQYF
TRBJ2-1,TRBV11-2,NA,NA,TGTGCCAGCAGCCCCGCCGACACATACAATGAGCAGTTCTTC,CASSPADTYNEQFF
TRBJ2-7,TRBV29-1,TRBD2,NA,TGCAGCGTTGGAAACTTAGCGGGGGCCTCCTACGAGCAGTACTTC,CSVGNLAGASYEQYF
TRBJ2-3,TRBV12-3/TRBV12-4,NA,NA,TGTGCCAGCAGTAAGATTGCCTCCACAGATACGCAGTATTTT,CASSKIASTDTQYF
TRBJ1-5,TRBV5-1,TRBD1,NA,TGCGCCAGCAGCCCCAACAGGGGACAAGATCAGCCCCAGCATTTT,CASSPNRGQDQPQHF
TRBJ1-2,TRBV6-5,TRBD1,NA,TGTGCCAGCACCAGACAGGGGAATGGCTACACCTTC,CASTRQGNGYTF
TRBJ2-4,TRBV3-1,NA,NA,TGTGCCAGCAGCCAAGTTCCTGGACCTGGGGCAGTCAAAAACATTCAGTACTTC,CASSQVPGPGAVKNIQYF
TRBJ2-1,TRBV30,NA,NA,TGTGCCTGGAGTGTACAAGGGGTCAATGAGCAGTTCTTC,CAWSVQGVNEQFF
TRBJ2-1,TRBV28,TRBD2,NA,TGTGCCAGCAGTTTAGCCCGGGGGGGATCGGATGAGCAGTTCTTC,CASSLARGGSDEQFF
TRBJ2-3,TRBV2,NA,NA,TGTGCCAGCAGAGATCTAGCTAGCACAGATACGCAGTATTTT,CASRDLASTDTQYF
TRBJ2-7,TRBV6-5,TRBD2,NA,TGTGCCAGCAGTAGCTCCGGGACTAGAAACGAGCAGTACTTC,CASSSSGTRNEQYF
TRBJ2-6,TRBV7-3,NA,NA,TGTGCCAGCAGCTTGAGACAGCTCTCTGGGGCCAACGTCCTGACTTTC,CASSLRQLSGANVLTF
TRBJ2-1,TRBV4-1,NA,NA,TGCGCCAGCAGCCTACAGGGTAACTACAATGAGCAGTTCTTC,CASSLQGNYNEQFF
TRBJ2-5,TRBV3-1,NA,NA,TGTGCCAGCAGCCAAGATCGTTCCGGGAGCCCCTACTTC,CASSQDRSGSPYF
TRBJ2-1,TRBV20-1,NA,NA,TGCAGTGCTATGGGGAATGAGCAGTTCTTC,CSAMGNEQFF
TRBJ2-5,TRBV6-2/TRBV6-3,NA,NA,TGTGCCAGCAGTACGCAGGTGGAGACCCAGTACTTC,CASSTQVETQYF
TRBJ2-5,TRBV24-1,TRBD2,NA,TGTGCCACCAGTGATTTCTCCGGGACTAGCTCAGAGACCCAGTACTTC,CATSDFSGTSSETQYF
TRBJ1-1,TRBV5-1,TRBD1,NA,TGCGCCAGCAGCTTGGGGGAAGAGACAGGGTCGGCTGAAGCTTTCTTT,CASSLGEETGSAEAFF
TRBJ2-7,TRBV27,NA,once,TGTGCCAGCAGCTACCGCTACTTGGTTAATAGCGGTTGGTCCTACGAGCAGTACTTC,CASSYRYLVNSGWSYEQYF
TRBJ1-5,TRBV23-1,NA,NA,TGCGCCAGCAGTCAGCCCGCCGGTCAGCCCCAGCATTTT,CASSQPAGQPQHF
TRBJ1-2,TRBV24-1,TRBD1,NA,TGTGCCACCCGGAAGACAGGGAATGGCTACACCTTC,CATRKTGNGYTF
TRBJ2-5,TRBV24-1,NA,NA,TGTGCCACCAGTGATTTGTCTGCGGACCAAGCGACCCAGTACTTC,CATSDLSADQATQYF
TRBJ1-5,TRBV15,NA,NA,TGTGCCACCAGCAGGGACTTGACACCGAGGAATCAGCCCCAGCATTTT,CATSRDLTPRNQPQHF
TRBJ2-1,TRBV7-2,NA,once,TGTGCCAGCAGCACCCCCGGGACAAAGCAGTTCTTC,CASSTPGTKQFF
TRBJ2-1,TRBV12-3/TRBV12-4,NA,NA,TGTGCCAGCAGTGCTGATCTAGCCTACAATGAGCAGTTCTTC,CASSADLAYNEQFF
TRBJ2-3,TRBV27,TRBD2,NA,TGTGCCAGCAGACTAGCGGGAGGAGCAACAGATACGCAGTATTTT,CASRLAGGATDTQYF
TRBJ1-4,TRBV29-1,NA,NA,TGCAGCGTTGAGAGGGGTAATGAAAAACTGTTTTTT,CSVERGNEKLFF
TRBJ1-2,TRBV18,NA,once,TGTGCCAGCTCACGTACAGGGAAGAGGGAGTTCTATGGCTACACCTTC,CASSRTGKREFYGYTF
TRBJ2-7,TRBV27,TRBD1,NA,TGTGCCAGCAGCCCGAGCGACAGGGGGTGGCCCTACGAGCAGTACTTC,CASSPSDRGWPYEQYF
TRBJ1-1,TRBV6-2/TRBV6-3,NA,once,TGTGCCAGCAGTGACAACCAGGGCGGCCCAGCTGAAGCTTTCTTT,CASSDNQGGPAEAFF
TRBJ1-1,TRBV20-1,TRBD1,NA,TGCAGTGCTAGGGTGACAGGGCGGAACACTGAAGCTTTCTTT,CSARVTGRNTEAFF